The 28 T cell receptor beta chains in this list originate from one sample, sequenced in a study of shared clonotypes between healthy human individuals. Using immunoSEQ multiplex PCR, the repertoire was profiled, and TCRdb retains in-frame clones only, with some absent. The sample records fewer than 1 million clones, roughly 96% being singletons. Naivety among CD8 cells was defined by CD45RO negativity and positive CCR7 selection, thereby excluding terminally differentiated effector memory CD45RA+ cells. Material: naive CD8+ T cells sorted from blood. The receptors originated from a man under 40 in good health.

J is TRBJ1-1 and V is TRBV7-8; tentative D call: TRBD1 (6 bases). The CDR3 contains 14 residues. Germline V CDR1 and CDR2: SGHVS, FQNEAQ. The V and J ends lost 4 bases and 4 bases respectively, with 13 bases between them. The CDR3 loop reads CASSSRQVRTEAFF. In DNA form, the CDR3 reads TGTGCCAGCAGCTCCCGACAGGTTCGCACTGAAGCTTTCTTT.

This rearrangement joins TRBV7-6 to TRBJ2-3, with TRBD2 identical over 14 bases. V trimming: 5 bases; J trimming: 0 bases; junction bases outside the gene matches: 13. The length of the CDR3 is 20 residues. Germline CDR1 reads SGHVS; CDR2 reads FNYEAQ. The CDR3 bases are TGTGCCAGCAGCACACCCGGGACTAGCGGGAGAGTGACTAGCACAGATACGCAGTATTTT. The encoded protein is CASSTPGTSGRVTSTDTQYF.

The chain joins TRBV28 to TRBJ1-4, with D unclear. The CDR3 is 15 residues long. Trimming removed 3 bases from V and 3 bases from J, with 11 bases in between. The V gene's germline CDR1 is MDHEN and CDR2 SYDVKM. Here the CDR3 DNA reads TGTGCCAGCAGTTTTGATGGGGAGGCTAATGAAAAACTGTTTTTT. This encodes CASSFDGEANEKLFF.

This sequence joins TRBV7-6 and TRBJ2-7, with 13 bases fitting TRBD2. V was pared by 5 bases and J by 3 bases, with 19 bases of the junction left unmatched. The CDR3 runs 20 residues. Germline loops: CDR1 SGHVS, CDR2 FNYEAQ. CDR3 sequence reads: CASSTGPGLAGPSSFYEQYF. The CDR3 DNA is TGTGCCAGCAGCACCGGACCGGGACTAGCGGGACCTAGCTCCTTCTACGAGCAGTACTTC.

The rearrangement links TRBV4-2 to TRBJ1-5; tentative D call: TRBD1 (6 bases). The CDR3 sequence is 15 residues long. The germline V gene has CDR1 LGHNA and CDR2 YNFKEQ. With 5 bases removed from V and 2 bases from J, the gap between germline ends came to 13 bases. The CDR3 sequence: CASSKHREGNQPQHF. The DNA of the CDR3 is TGTGCCAGCAGCAAGCACAGGGAGGGCAATCAGCCCCAGCATTTT.

The CDR3 protein is CAWSGGLAGGTDTQYF. CDR3 DNA: TGTGCCTGGAGTGGAGGGCTAGCGGGAGGCACAGATACGCAGTATTTT. The chain recombines TRBV30 with TRBJ2-3; TRBD2 aligns across 10 bases. The CDR3 loop spans 16 amino acids. V gave up 1 base and J gave up 1 base; unmatched junction bases: 5. CDR1 and CDR2 from the germline V gene are GTSNPN and SVGIG (reference sequence).

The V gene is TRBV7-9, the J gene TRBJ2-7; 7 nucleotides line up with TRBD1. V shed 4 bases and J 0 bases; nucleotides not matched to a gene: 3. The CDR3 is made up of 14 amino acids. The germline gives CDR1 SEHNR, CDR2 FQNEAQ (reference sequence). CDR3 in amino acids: CASSYPGGSYEQYF. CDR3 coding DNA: TGTGCCAGCAGCTACCCAGGGGGCTCCTACGAGCAGTACTTC.

CDR3 sequence (DNA): TGTGCCAGCAGTCCTCTCATCGGGGTTGCCAATGAGCAGTTCTTC. Encoded protein: CASSPLIGVANEQFF. The rearrangement joins TRBV27 to TRBJ2-1; possible D gene TRBD2, 5 bases. This CDR3 spans 15 amino acids. Germline CDR1 and CDR2: MNHEY and SMNVEV (reference sequence). The ends were cut back, 5 bases at V and 6 bases at J, with 17 bases in the middle.

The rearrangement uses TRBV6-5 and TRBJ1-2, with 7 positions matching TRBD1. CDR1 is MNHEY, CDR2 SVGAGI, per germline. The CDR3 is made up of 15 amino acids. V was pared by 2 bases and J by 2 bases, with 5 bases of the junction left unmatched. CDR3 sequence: CASSYVGGSNYGYTF. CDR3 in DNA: TGTGCCAGCAGTTACGTAGGGGGCTCAAACTATGGCTACACCTTC.

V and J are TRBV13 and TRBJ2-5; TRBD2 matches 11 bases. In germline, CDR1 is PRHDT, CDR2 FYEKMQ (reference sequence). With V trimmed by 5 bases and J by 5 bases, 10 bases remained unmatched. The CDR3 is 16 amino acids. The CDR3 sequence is CASSLGTSGLWETQYF. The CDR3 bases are TGTGCCAGCAGCCTCGGGACTAGCGGACTTTGGGAGACCCAGTACTTC.

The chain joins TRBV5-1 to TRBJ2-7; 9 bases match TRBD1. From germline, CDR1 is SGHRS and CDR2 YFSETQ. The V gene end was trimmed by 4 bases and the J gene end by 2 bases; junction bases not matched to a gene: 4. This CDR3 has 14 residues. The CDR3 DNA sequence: TGCGCCAGCAGCGGGACAGGGATCGCCTACGAGCAGTACTTC. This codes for CASSGTGIAYEQYF.

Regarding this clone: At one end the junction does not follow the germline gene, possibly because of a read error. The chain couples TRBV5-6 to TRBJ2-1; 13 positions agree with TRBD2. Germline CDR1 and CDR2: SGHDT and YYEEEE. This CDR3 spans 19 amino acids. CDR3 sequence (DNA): TGTGCCAGCAGCCGCGGGGGACTAGCGGGAACCCACTCCCACAATGAGCAGTTCTTC. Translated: CASSRGGLAGTHSHNEQFF.

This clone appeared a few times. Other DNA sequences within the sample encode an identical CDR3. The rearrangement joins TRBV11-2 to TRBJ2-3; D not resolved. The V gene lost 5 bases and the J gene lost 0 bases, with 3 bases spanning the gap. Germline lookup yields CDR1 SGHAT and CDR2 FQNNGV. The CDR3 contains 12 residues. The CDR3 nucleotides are TGTGCCAGCAGCCCTAGCACAGATACGCAGTATTTT. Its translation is CASSPSTDTQYF.

The CDR3 region has the DNA TGTGCCAGCAGCCCTAGCACAGAGACCCAGTACTTC. This encodes CASSPSTETQYF. The genes are TRBV2 and TRBJ2-5, with D possibly matching TRBD2 (5 bases). CDR1 is SNHLY and CDR2 is FYNNEI in the germline V gene. Trimming cost V 6 bases and J 4 bases, with 9 bases left between them. The CDR3 runs 12 residues. The variable domain in full, with the rest retrieved from reference TRBV2 and TRBJ2-5, is EPEVTQTPSHQVTQMGQEVILRCVPISNHLYFYWYRQILGQKVEFLVSFYNNEISEKSEIFDDQFSVERPDGSNFTLKIRSTKLEDSAMYFCASSPSTETQYFGPGTRLLVL.

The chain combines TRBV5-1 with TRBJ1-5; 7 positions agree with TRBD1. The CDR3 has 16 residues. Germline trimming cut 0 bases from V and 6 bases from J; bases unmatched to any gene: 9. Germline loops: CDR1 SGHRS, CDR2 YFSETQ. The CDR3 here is CASSLGPRQGPQPQHF. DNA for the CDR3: TGCGCCAGCAGCTTGGGGCCAAGACAGGGACCTCAGCCCCAGCATTTT.

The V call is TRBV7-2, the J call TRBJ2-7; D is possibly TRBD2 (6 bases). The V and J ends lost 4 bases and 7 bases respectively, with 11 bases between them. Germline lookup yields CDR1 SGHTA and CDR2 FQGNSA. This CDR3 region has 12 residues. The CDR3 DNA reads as TGTGCCAGCAGCTCGACTAGTTGGGAGCAGTACTTC. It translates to CASSSTSWEQYF.

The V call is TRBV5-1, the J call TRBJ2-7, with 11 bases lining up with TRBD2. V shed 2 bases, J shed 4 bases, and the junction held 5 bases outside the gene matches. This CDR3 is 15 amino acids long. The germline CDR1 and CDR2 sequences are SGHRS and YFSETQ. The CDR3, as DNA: TGCGCCAGCAGCTTCGGGACTAGCGGAAAGTACGAGCAGTACTTC. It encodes CASSFGTSGKYEQYF.

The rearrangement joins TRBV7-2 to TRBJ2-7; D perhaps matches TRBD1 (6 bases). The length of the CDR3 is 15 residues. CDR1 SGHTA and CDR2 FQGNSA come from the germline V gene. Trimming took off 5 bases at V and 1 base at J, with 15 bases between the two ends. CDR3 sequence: CASSLTGRGSYEQYF. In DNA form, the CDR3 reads TGTGCCAGCAGCCTGACAGGTCGGGGATCCTACGAGCAGTACTTC.

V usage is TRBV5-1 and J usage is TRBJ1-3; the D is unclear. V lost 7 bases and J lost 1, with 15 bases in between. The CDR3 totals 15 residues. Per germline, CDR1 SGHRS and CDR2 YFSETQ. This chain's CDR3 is CASVSGPGSGNTIYF. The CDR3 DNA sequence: TGCGCCAGCGTCTCTGGGCCGGGATCTGGAAACACCATATATTTT.

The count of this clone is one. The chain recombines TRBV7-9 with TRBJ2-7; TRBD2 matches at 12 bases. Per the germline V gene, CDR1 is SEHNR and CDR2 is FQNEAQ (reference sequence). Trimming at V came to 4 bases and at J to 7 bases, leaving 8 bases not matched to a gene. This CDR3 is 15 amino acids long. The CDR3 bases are TGTGCCAGCAGCTCTCTAGCGGGAGGGCCGGGGGAGCAGTACTTC. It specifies CASSSLAGGPGEQYF.

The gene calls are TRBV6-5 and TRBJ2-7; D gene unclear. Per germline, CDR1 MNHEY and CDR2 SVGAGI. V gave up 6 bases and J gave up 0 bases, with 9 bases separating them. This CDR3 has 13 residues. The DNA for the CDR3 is TGTGCCAGCAGGCAGATTAGCTCCTACGAGCAGTACTTC. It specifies CASRQISSYEQYF.

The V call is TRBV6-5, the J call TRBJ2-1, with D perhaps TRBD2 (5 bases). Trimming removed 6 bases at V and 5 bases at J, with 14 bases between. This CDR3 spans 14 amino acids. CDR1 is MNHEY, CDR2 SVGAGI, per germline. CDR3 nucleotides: TGTGCCAGCAGCCTTTCTCGGGGAAACAATGAGCAGTTCTTC. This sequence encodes CASSLSRGNNEQFF.

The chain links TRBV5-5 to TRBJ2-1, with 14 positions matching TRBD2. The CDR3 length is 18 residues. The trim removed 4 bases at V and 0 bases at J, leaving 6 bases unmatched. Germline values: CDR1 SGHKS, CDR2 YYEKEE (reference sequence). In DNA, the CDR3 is TGTGCCAGCAGCCCGGGACTAGCGGGAGCCCCCTCCTACAATGAGCAGTTCTTC. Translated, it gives CASSPGLAGAPSYNEQFF.

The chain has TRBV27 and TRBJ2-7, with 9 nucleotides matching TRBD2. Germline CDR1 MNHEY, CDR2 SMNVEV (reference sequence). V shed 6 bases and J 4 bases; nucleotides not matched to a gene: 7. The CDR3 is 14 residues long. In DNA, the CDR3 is TGTGCCAGCAGCATTAGCGGGAGTGGATACGAGCAGTACTTC. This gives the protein CASSISGSGYEQYF.

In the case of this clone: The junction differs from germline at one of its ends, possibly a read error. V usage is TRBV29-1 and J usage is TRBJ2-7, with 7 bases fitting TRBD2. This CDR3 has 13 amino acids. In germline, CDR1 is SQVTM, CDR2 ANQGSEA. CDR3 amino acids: CSVEGLDSYEQYF. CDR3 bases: TGCAGCGTGGAAGGACTAGACTCCTACGAGCAGTACTTC.

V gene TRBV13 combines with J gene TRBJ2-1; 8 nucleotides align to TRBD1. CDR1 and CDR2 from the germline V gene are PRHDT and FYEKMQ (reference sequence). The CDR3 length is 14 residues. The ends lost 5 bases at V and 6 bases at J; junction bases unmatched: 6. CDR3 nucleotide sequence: TGTGCCAGCAGCCTCGGACAGGGCGCCAATGAGCAGTTCTTC. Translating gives CASSLGQGANEQFF. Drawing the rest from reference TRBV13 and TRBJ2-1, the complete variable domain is AAGVIQSPRHLIKEKRETATLKCYPIPRHDTVYWYQQGPGQDPQFLISFYEKMQSDKGSIPDRFSAQQFSDYHSELNMSSLELGDSALYFCASSLGQGANEQFFGPGTRLTVL.

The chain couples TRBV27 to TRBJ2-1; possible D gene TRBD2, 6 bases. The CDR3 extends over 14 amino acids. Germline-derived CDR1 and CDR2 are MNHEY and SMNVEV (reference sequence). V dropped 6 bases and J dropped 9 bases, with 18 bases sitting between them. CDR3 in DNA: TGTGCCAGCAGCCCCGATCCTCCCGGGAGTGAGCAGTTCTTC. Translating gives CASSPDPPGSEQFF.

CDR3 sequence (DNA): TGTGCCAGCAGGGCATTTGTACATAGCACAGATACGCAGTATTTT. Translation gives CASRAFVHSTDTQYF. V is TRBV2 and J is TRBJ2-3; D is uncertain. The CDR3 spans 15 residues. The V gene's germline CDR1 is SNHLY and CDR2 FYNNEI. Trimming stripped 6 bases from V and 0 bases from J, with 13 bases between.